The T cell receptor beta chain under discussion was sequenced for a study of blood T cell repertoires in COVID-19. Per the authors' pipeline: Reference gene primer amplification in the assay estimated nucleated cell counts. Repertoires were generated with immunoSEQ multiplex PCR, while TCRdb's copy carries only in-frame clones and drops some. V, J and clone size were drawn from that table, and D and trimming were deduced from the DNA. The repertoire holds 45,000 to 65,000 clones, with roughly 90% as singletons. The CDR3 sequence is 13 residues long. The germline V and J ends were trimmed by 5 bases and 1 base, with 8 bases remaining between them. Germline V lookup: CDR1 ENHRY, CDR2 SYGVKD.

The sequencing sample was made of peripheral blood. The rearrangement links TRBV10-3 to TRBJ1-1; possibly TRBD1 for D (6 bases). The receptor was derived from a man older than 75 in a cohort sampled during active COVID-19. The CDR3 DNA is TGTGCCATCAGTCAGACAGGGAACACTGAAGCTTTCTTT. Its translation is CAISQTGNTEAFF.